This T cell receptor (beta chain) originates from a study of T cell responses to AZD1222 COVID-19 vaccine. This CDR3 contains 14 residues. Germline CDR1 is SGHDT and CDR2 is YYEEEE. Trimming shortened V by 2 bases and J by 0 bases, and 6 bases separated the two germline ends. Repertoires were generated with immunoSEQ multiplex PCR, while TCRdb's copy carries only in-frame clones and drops some. This sample has fewer than 90,000 clones, with just over 90% found just once. This sample comprised peripheral blood, obtained 28 days after the second AZD1222 dose. The chain uses TRBV5-6 and TRBJ1-3; D is unclear. The receptor was isolated from an adult who received the AZD1222 COVID-19 vaccine. The CDR3 protein is CASSLGLSGNTIYF. The CDR3 bases are TGTGCCAGCAGCTTAGGACTCTCTGGAAACACCATATATTTT.